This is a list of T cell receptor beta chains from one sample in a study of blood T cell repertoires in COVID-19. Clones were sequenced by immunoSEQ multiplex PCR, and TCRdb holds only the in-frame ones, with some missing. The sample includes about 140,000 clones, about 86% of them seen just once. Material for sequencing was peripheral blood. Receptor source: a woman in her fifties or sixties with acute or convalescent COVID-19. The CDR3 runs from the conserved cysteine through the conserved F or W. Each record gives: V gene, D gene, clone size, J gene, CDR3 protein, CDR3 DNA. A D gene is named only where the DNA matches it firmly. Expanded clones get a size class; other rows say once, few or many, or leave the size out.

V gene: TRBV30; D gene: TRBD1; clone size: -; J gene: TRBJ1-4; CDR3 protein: CAWSHGQGEKLFF; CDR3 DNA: TGTGCCTGGAGTCACGGACAGGGAGAAAAACTGTTTTTT
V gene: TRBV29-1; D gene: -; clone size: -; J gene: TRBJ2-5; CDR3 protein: CSVEGQGGKGETQYF; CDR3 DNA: TGCAGCGTTGAGGGACAAGGTGGAAAGGGGGAGACCCAGTACTTC
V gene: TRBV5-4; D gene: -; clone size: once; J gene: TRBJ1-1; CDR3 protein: CASSFTGIPEAFF; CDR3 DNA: TGTGCCAGCAGCTTTACAGGGATCCCTGAAGCTTTCTTT
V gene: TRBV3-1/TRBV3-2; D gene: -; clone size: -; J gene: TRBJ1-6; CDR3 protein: CASSSSGTDNSPLHF; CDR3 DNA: TGTGCCAGCAGCTCATCCGGGACTGATAATTCACCCCTCCACTTT
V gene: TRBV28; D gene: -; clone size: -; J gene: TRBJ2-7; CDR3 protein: CASSSPISGQMAYEQYF; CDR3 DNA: TGTGCCAGCAGTTCCCCAATCTCCGGACAGATGGCCTACGAGCAGTACTTC
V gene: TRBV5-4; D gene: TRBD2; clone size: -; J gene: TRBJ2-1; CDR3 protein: CASSSLDGGSRYNEQFF; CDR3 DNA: TGTGCCAGCAGCTCCCTCGACGGCGGGAGTCGGTACAATGAGCAGTTCTTC
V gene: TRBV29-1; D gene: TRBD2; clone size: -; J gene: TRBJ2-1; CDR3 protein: CSVAPPTSGRGNEQFF; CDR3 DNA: TGCAGCGTTGCCCCCCCTACTAGCGGGAGGGGCAATGAGCAGTTCTTC
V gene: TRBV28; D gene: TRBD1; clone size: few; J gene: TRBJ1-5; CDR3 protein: CASSLVRGRANNQPQHF; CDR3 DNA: TGTGCCAGCAGTTTGGTGAGGGGGCGAGCGAACAATCAGCCCCAGCATTTT
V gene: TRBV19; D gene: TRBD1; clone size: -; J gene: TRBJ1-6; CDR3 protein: CASSPEDRGRNSPLHF; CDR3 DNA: TGTGCCAGTAGTCCGGAGGACAGGGGGCGTAATTCACCCCTCCACTTT
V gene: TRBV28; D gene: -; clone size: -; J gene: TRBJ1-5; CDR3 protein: CASSLGHHERPQHF; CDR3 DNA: TGTGCCAGCAGTTTAGGACACCACGAGAGGCCCCAGCATTTT